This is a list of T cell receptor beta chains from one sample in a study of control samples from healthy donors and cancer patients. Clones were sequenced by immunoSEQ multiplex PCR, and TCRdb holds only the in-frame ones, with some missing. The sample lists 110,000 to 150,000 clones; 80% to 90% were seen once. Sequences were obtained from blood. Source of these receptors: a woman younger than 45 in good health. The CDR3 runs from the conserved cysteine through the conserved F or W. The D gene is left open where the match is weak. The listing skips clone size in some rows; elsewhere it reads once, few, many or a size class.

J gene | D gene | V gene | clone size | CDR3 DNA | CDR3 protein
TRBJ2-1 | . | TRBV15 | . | TGTGCCACCAGCAGAGATGCCGTCGCCTACAATGAGCAGTTCTTC | CATSRDAVAYNEQFF
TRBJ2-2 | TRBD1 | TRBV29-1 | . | TGCAGCGCCGGGACAGCCGCGAACACCGGGGAGCTGTTTTTT | CSAGTAANTGELFF
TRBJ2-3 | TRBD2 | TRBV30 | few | TGTGCCTGGACGGCGGGAGGGCTGACAGATACGCAGTATTTT | CAWTAGGLTDTQYF
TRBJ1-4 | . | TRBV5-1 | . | TGCGCCAGCAGCTTGGGGGGTGAAAAACTGTTTTTT | CASSLGGEKLFF
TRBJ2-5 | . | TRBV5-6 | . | TGTGCCAGCAGCTGGGACGCGGTGGGACAAGAGACCCAGTACTTC | CASSWDAVGQETQYF
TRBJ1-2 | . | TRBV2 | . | TGTGCCAGCAAGGGCGGGGAAGAAGGCTACACCTTC | CASKGGEEGYTF
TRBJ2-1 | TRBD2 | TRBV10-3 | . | TGTGCCATCAGGGGGGGGACTAACAACAATGAGCAGTTCTTC | CAIRGGTNNNEQFF
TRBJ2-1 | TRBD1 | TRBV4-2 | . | TGTGCCAGCAGCGGACAAGCAGGGGGCTCCTACAATGAGCAGTTCTTC | CASSGQAGGSYNEQFF
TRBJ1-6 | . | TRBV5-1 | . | TGCGCCAGCAGCTTGGACGGAGCGTATAATTCACCCCTCCACTTT | CASSLDGAYNSPLHF
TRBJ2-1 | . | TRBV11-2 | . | TGTGCCAGCAGCCCGCCAGACAGGTCGGGTGAGCAGTTCTTC | CASSPPDRSGEQFF
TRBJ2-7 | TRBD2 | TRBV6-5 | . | TGTGCCAGCAGTTACCTAGGACTAGCGGGAGCCCACGAGCAGTACTTC | CASSYLGLAGAHEQYF
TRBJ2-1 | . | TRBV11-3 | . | TGTGCCAGCAGCTTTGGTCGGCCGGATGAGCAGTTCTTC | CASSFGRPDEQFF
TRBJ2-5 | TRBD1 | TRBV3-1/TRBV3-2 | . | TGTGCCAGCAGCCAGGGGACAGGGGTAGAGACCCAGTACTTC | CASSQGTGVETQYF
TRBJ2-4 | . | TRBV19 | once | TGTGCCAGTAGTATAAGCGCAGGTAACATTCAGTACTTC | CASSISAGNIQYF
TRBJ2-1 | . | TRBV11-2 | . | TGTGCCAGCAGCTTAAGTGCTGGAGGTCAGTTCTTC | CASSLSAGGQFF
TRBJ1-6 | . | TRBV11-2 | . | TGTGCCAGCAGCTTAAGTTCGTCGGGGCCTTCACCCCTCCACTTT | CASSLSSSGPSPLHF
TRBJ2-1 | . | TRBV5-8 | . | TGTGCCAGCAGCTTGGGTACAGGAACCTACAATGAGCAGTTCTTC | CASSLGTGTYNEQFF